The entry below describes one T cell receptor (beta chain). The antigen is unknown. This sample is part of a study of cytomegalovirus exposure and HLA in healthy donors. Study-level background: As an earlier analysis found, around 200 million T cells yielded about 120 million unique TCR beta sequences.

The CDR3 runs 13 residues. V shed 3 bases and J 6 bases; nucleotides not matched to a gene: 4. Germline loops: CDR1 SGDLS, CDR2 YYNGEE. This PCR relied on a set of 60 Vbeta primers and 13 Jbeta primers. The assay was immunoSEQ multiplex PCR, and TCRdb's table has in-frame clones only and misses some. The sample consists of tens of thousands of clones, roughly 73% of them appearing once. Overall study findings and caveats: Earlier analysis yielded a pattern in which most TCR beta V segments were productive about 90% or about 30% of the time. It was reported in a later analysis that an Asian-associated ancestry cluster showed fewer N-insertions than the approximately 700-donor mean. Cytomegalovirus-associated TCR beta chains were listed, numbering some 180.

The sequence came from a man aged 35-49 years in good health and CMV-seronegative. Specimen: PBMCs. This chain connects TRBV9 to TRBJ2-3; 7 positions match TRBD2. The CDR3 DNA reads as TGTGCCAGCAGCGAGGGAGGGGTTGATACGCAGTATTTT. It yields the protein CASSEGGVDTQYF.